Below, 2 T cell receptor beta chains from the same sample are listed, as sequenced in a study of identical twins. In TCRdb, the 5' RACE reads were re-called with MiXCR into one record per CDR3 protein. The sample has a few hundred thousand distinct CDR3 sequences; nearly 15% are singletons. This sample also belongs to another study, concerning yellow fever vaccine responses in identical twins.

Input material: CD4+ T cells sorted from blood. The receptors shown here come from a woman under 30 in good health.

This clonotype was seen a handful of times. V and J are TRBV29-1 and TRBJ2-7, with D perhaps given as TRBD1 or TRBD2 (6 bases each). CDR3 length equals 13 residues. Per the germline V gene, CDR1 is SQVTM and CDR2 is ANQGSEA. Trimming removed 7 bases at V and 6 bases at J, with 19 bases between. Here the CDR3 DNA reads TGCAGCGCGGGCGGTTCAGGAGGGGGCGAGCAGTACTTC. As protein: CSAGGSGGGEQYF.

The chain uses TRBV12-3 or TRBV12-4 and TRBJ2-1; D is uncertain. This CDR3 has 17 amino acids. The germline V and J ends were trimmed by 5 bases and 0 bases, with 17 bases remaining between them. CDR3 protein: CASSQPFDPYSYNEQFF. CDR3 DNA: TGTGCCAGCAGTCAACCCTTTGACCCTTACTCCTACAATGAGCAGTTCTTC.